This T cell receptor beta chain was captured in a study of OX40 agonist ivuxolimab in advanced cancers. As for the study in general: Three individuals attained partial responses, comprising one hepatocellular carcinoma case and two cutaneous melanoma cases. Study results and limitations: Expansion of clones was among the lowest in partial responders at 0.1-3.0 mg/kg.

Comments on this clone: Its target is unknown.

Germline CDR1 reads MGHDK; CDR2 reads SYGVNS. Trimming removed 3 bases from V and 8 bases from J; junction bases left unmatched: 5. This CDR3 has 16 amino acids. Measured with immunoSEQ multiplex PCR; TCRdb has only the in-frame clones, and not every one. Of about 31,000 clones detected, approximately 87% appear once; the ten largest clones hold 25%. Here the sequenced sample was CD4+ or CD8+ T cells sorted from blood, taken in a trial of the OX40 agonist ivuxolimab. This receptor was identified in an adult with an advanced solid tumor such as melanoma, head and neck, liver or kidney cancer. The gene calls are TRBV25-1 and TRBJ2-1, with TRBD2 matching over 15 bases. CDR3 coding DNA: TGTGCCAGCAGTGACCGGACTAGCGGGAGGGGATATGAGCAGTTCTTC. Its translation: CASSDRTSGRGYEQFF.